The TCR beta chain under discussion was sequenced for a study of shared T cell receptors in the human thymus. With V trimmed by 2 bases and J by 5 bases, 4 bases remained unmatched. The germline gives CDR1 SGHNT, CDR2 YYREEE (reference sequence). This CDR3 contains 14 residues. Assay: immunoSEQ multiplex PCR; the TCRdb copy retains only in-frame clones and omits some. The sample has almost 550,000 clones, about 84% seen once. The same data also went into a second study, on human thymus T cells.

The TCR comes from a boy in the first two years of life with a congenital heart defect. The sequenced material came from thymocytes. The chain carries TRBV5-4 and TRBJ2-1, with TRBD2 matching 7 bases. CDR3 sequence: CASSLAGRDNEQFF. CDR3 sequence (DNA): TGTGCCAGCAGCTTAGCGGGGAGGGACAATGAGCAGTTCTTC.